This paragraph covers one TCR beta chain sequence. Antigen unknown. These data belong to a study of PD-L1 blockade in urothelial cancer. Whole-study results and caveats: Pretreatment TCR clonality in blood under the median foretold superior survival.

CDR1 is MNHEY, CDR2 SVGAGI, per germline. This CDR3 comprises 13 residues. V shed 6 bases and J shed 2 bases, with 11 bases lying between them. This table comes from immunoSEQ multiplex PCR, and its TCRdb copy is limited to in-frame clones, with some not included. Among around 100,000 clones listed, around 90% were seen once. The source is a woman at least 80 years old with urothelial cancer. This sequence joins TRBV6-5 and TRBJ2-7; tentative D call: TRBD2 (5 bases). The sequenced sample was PBMCs, obtained around atezolizumab (anti-PD-L1) treatment. The CDR3 DNA sequence: TGTGCCAGCAGGCCTCCCGGGGCCTACGAGCAGTACTTC. This sequence encodes CASRPPGAYEQYF.